These 25 T cell receptor beta chains were sequenced from one sample in a study of blood T cell repertoires in COVID-19. Data came from immunoSEQ multiplex PCR; TCRdb stores just in-frame clones and leaves some out. The sample yields nearly 200,000 clones, around 81% seen once. Sequenced sample: peripheral blood. These receptors all stem from a man in his 60s with COVID-19, enrolled during active disease.

The CDR3 is CSASGDTEAFF. The CDR3 coding sequence is TGCAGTGCTAGCGGGGACACTGAAGCTTTCTTT. V usage is TRBV20-1 and J usage is TRBJ1-1; D is unclear. The CDR3 is made up of 11 amino acids. V dropped 3 bases and J dropped 3 bases, with 5 bases sitting between them. Germline V gene sequence: CDR1 DFQATT, CDR2 SNEGSKA (reference sequence).

The V and J genes are TRBV29-1 and TRBJ2-5; D not resolved. V was clipped by 4 bases and J by 1 base, with 7 bases between them. Germline loops: CDR1 SQVTM, CDR2 ANQGSEA. This CDR3 spans 12 amino acids. The CDR3: CSVGPRQETQYF. The CDR3 coding sequence is TGCAGCGTTGGCCCGCGCCAAGAGACCCAGTACTTC.

This sequence joins TRBV15 and TRBJ1-2; 8 bases align to TRBD1. The ends lost 2 bases at V and 5 bases at J; junction bases unmatched: 10. The CDR3 spans 16 residues. The germline gives CDR1 LNHNV, CDR2 YYDKDF (reference sequence). The CDR3 DNA reads TGTGCCACCAGCAGAACACTAACAGGGGGATTATATGGCTACACCTTC. It specifies CATSRTLTGGLYGYTF.

The chain has TRBV6-5 and TRBJ1-1; TRBD1 agrees at 7 bases. V dropped 6 bases and J dropped 9; count of bases not matched to a gene: 13. In germline, CDR1 is MNHEY, CDR2 SVGAGI. CDR3 length equals 14 residues. This CDR3 is CASRLPGTATKAFF. CDR3 coding DNA: TGTGCCAGCAGGCTCCCCGGGACAGCGACGAAAGCTTTCTTT.

The chain combines TRBV29-1 with TRBJ2-3; 9 bases agree with TRBD2. This CDR3 is built from 14 residues. The trim removed 3 bases at V and 3 bases at J, leaving 4 bases unmatched. The germline CDR1 and CDR2 sequences are SQVTM and ANQGSEA. Here the CDR3 DNA reads TGCAGCGTTGATGCGGGAGGGGCGACAGATACGCAGTATTTT. This codes for CSVDAGGATDTQYF.

This clone has only one observation. The rearrangement joins TRBV19 to TRBJ1-5, with a tentative D call TRBD1 (5 bases). Germline V CDR1 and CDR2: LNHDA, SQIVND (reference sequence). The CDR3 spans 15 residues. V lost 3 bases, J lost 7 bases, and 16 bases lay in between. Written as DNA, the CDR3 is TGTGCCAGTAGTATTCTAGGGGCCGGGGGGCAGCCCCAGCATTTT. Translated, it gives CASSILGAGGQPQHF.

J is TRBJ1-6 and V is TRBV6-2 or TRBV6-3; TRBD1 aligns across 7 bases. V was clipped by 0 bases and J by 0 bases; unmatched bases: 5. Germline V gene data show CDR1 as MNHEY and CDR2 as SVGEGT. This CDR3 comprises 18 residues. DNA of the CDR3: TGTGCCAGCAGTTACTCACCGGGACAGAGCTCCTATAATTCACCCCTCCACTTT. Translation: CASSYSPGQSSYNSPLHF.

The chain has TRBV30 and TRBJ1-4, with TRBD1 identical over 10 bases. V trimming: 5 bases; J trimming: 8 bases; junction bases outside the gene matches: 5. The germline gives CDR1 GTSNPN, CDR2 SVGIG (reference sequence). The CDR3 spans 13 residues. The CDR3 loop reads CAWQTGGKEKLFF. In DNA form, the CDR3 reads TGTGCCTGGCAGACAGGGGGCAAGGAAAAACTGTTTTTT.

This clone was detected only once. The V gene is TRBV11-2, the J gene TRBJ2-7; D unresolved. This CDR3 spans 13 amino acids. Trimming took 0 bases from V and 6 from J, leaving 9 bases between them. CDR1 is SGHAT, CDR2 FQNNGV, per germline. The CDR3 loop is CASSLEPGSEQYF. The DNA for the CDR3 is TGTGCCAGCAGCTTAGAGCCAGGCTCCGAGCAGTACTTC.

V usage is TRBV7-8 and J usage is TRBJ2-2; D gene unclear. This CDR3 is built from 12 residues. The V gene's germline CDR1 is SGHVS and CDR2 FQNEAQ. V shed 4 bases and J shed 6 bases, with 6 bases lying between them. This CDR3 is CASSSAAGELFF. The CDR3 DNA is TGTGCCAGCAGCTCGGCGGCCGGGGAGCTGTTTTTT. The complete variable domain, with remaining parts taken from reference TRBV7-8 and TRBJ2-2, reads GAGVSQSPRYKVAKRGQDVALRCDPISGHVSLFWYQQALGQGPEFLTYFQNEAQLDKSGLPSDRFFAERPEGSVSTLKIQRTQQEDSAVYLCASSSAAGELFFGEGSRLTVL.

This clone has more than one count but fewer than ten. J is TRBJ1-1 and V is TRBV5-1, with a weak D call TRBD1 (5 bases). The CDR3 loop spans 14 amino acids. Germline CDR1 reads SGHRS; CDR2 reads YFSETQ. The ends were cut back, 4 bases at V and 1 base at J, with 11 bases in the middle. The CDR3 DNA follows: TGCGCCAGCAGCCCGGGACTGGAGAACACTGAAGCTTTCTTT. Its translation is CASSPGLENTEAFF.

The chain employs TRBV5-1 and TRBJ1-5; D unresolved. The CDR3 is 14 amino acids. The germline CDR1 and CDR2 sequences are SGHRS and YFSETQ. V was trimmed by 4 bases and J by 3 bases, leaving 11 bases between them. CDR3 sequence reads: CASSPGLTNQPQHF. In DNA, the CDR3 is TGCGCCAGCAGCCCCGGACTGACCAATCAGCCCCAGCATTTT.

The V and J genes are TRBV2 and TRBJ2-3; a weak D match, TRBD2 (6 bases). V lost 7 bases and J 6 bases, leaving 20 bases between the germline ends. This CDR3 is 15 amino acids long. Germline CDR1 reads SNHLY; CDR2 reads FYNNEI. CDR3 nucleotides: TGTGCCAGCACGAGAGGGGCGGGACGCGTGGATACGCAGTATTTT. It specifies CASTRGAGRVDTQYF.

V gene TRBV9 combines with J gene TRBJ2-1; 7 bases match TRBD2. This CDR3 has 16 amino acids. Per the germline V gene, CDR1 is SGDLS and CDR2 is YYNGEE. Losses at the gene ends were 3 bases for V and 5 bases for J; bases not matched to a gene: 11. In nucleotides, the CDR3 is TGTGCCAGCAGCGAGGGACTTGGGACTACAAACAATGAGCAGTTCTTC. Translating gives CASSEGLGTTNNEQFF.

This rearrangement joins TRBV15 to TRBJ1-3; D is unresolved. The CDR3 runs to 16 residues. V lost 0 bases and J lost 2, with 11 bases in between. Germline V gives CDR1 LNHNV, CDR2 YYDKDF (reference sequence). The CDR3 sequence: CATSRDRVTTGNTIYF. CDR3 nucleotides: TGTGCCACCAGCAGAGATCGAGTGACAACTGGAAACACCATATATTTT.

This clone was observed once. This sequence joins TRBV7-6 and TRBJ2-2; tentative D call: TRBD2 (5 bases). CDR1 is SGHVS and CDR2 is FNYEAQ in the germline V gene. This CDR3 is built from 16 residues. Trimming pared 5 bases from V and 7 bases from J, leaving 20 bases between. CDR3 sequence reads: CASSQVISTAGGELFF. DNA of the CDR3: TGTGCCAGCAGCCAGGTCATATCGACTGCGGGCGGGGAGCTGTTTTTT. Full variable domain (missing parts from reference TRBV7-6 and TRBJ2-2): GAGVSQSPRYKVTKRGQDVALRCDPISGHVSLYWYRQALGQGPEFLTYFNYEAQQDKSGLPNDRFSAERPEGSISTLTIQRTEQRDSAMYRCASSQVISTAGGELFFGEGSRLTVL.

The chain combines TRBV18 with TRBJ2-4; TRBD1 agrees at 9 bases. The CDR3 has 16 amino acids. Germline V CDR1 and CDR2: KGHSH, LQKENI. V lost 4 bases and J lost 2; bases outside the gene matches: 6. The CDR3 sequence is CASSQTGGITKNIQYF. DNA for the CDR3: TGTGCCAGCTCACAAACAGGGGGCATCACCAAAAACATTCAGTACTTC.

The rearrangement links TRBV5-1 to TRBJ2-3; 9 nucleotides align to TRBD1. The CDR3 length is 17 residues. With V trimmed by 0 bases and J by 2 bases, 7 bases remained unmatched. Germline CDR1 is SGHRS and CDR2 is YFSETQ. This CDR3 is CASSLGATGGPTDTQYF. CDR3 DNA: TGCGCCAGCAGCTTGGGAGCTACAGGGGGCCCCACAGATACGCAGTATTTT.

In nucleotides, the CDR3 is TGCGCCAGCAGCTTGGGTCCAGGGTTGGGAGATACGCAGTATTTT. It is translated as CASSLGPGLGDTQYF. The chain has TRBV5-1 and TRBJ2-3; tentatively, D is TRBD1 (5 bases). Trimming took 0 bases from V and 5 from J, leaving 13 bases between them. The V gene's germline CDR1 is SGHRS and CDR2 YFSETQ. This CDR3 contains 15 residues.

The rearrangement links TRBV28 to TRBJ2-1; 8 bases fit TRBD2. The CDR3 covers 15 residues. Trimming took 6 bases from V and 0 from J; bases not matched to a gene: 4. Germline lookup yields CDR1 MDHEN and CDR2 SYDVKM. The CDR3 sequence is CASSRGGSSYNEQFF. CDR3 in DNA: TGTGCCAGCAGCCGCGGGGGGAGCTCCTACAATGAGCAGTTCTTC.

The chain recombines TRBV30 with TRBJ1-5, with D hard to call. The CDR3 extends over 17 amino acids. V lost 2 bases to trimming and J lost 3 bases, with 20 bases between them. Germline CDR1 and CDR2: GTSNPN and SVGIG (reference sequence). The CDR3 DNA sequence: TGTGCCTGGAGTCATAGGACTTTAGACACATCCAATCAGCCCCAGCATTTT. Amino acid sequence: CAWSHRTLDTSNQPQHF.

This chain joins TRBV2 and TRBJ2-1; 8 bases fit TRBD2. J lost 4 bases, V lost 1 base, and 6 bases had no gene match. Germline V gene sequence: CDR1 SNHLY, CDR2 FYNNEI. The length of the CDR3 is 16 residues. This CDR3 is CASSEEGSGTYNEQFF. For the CDR3, the DNA is TGTGCCAGCAGTGAAGAAGGTAGCGGGACGTACAATGAGCAGTTCTTC.

The chain recombines TRBV18 with TRBJ2-7, with a weak D call TRBD2 (6 bases). Germline V gene sequence: CDR1 KGHSH, CDR2 LQKENI. CDR3 length: 13 residues. V lost 5 bases to trimming and J lost 7 bases, with 15 bases between them. The CDR3 protein is CASSSASGGEQYF. The CDR3 DNA is TGTGCCAGCTCATCCGCGTCCGGGGGAGAGCAGTACTTC. The entire variable domain, with the rest obtained from reference TRBV18 and TRBJ2-7, is as follows: NAGVMQNPRHLVRRRGQEARLRCSPMKGHSHVYWYRQLPEEGLKFMVYLQKENIIDESGMPKERFSAEFPKEGPSILRIQQVVRGDSAAYFCASSSASGGEQYFGPGTRLTVT.

The gene calls are TRBV6-4 and TRBJ1-1, with 7 bases fitting TRBD1. J was trimmed by 4 bases and V by 2 bases; bases with no gene match: 1. This CDR3 is built from 13 residues. Germline loops: CDR1 MRHNA, CDR2 SNTAGT. CDR3 residues: CASSDQGGTEAFF. The CDR3 DNA is TGTGCCAGCAGTGACCAGGGGGGCACTGAAGCTTTCTTT.

The chain links TRBV27 to TRBJ2-7, with 13 bases lining up with TRBD2. Trimming cost V 0 bases and J 4 bases; bases outside gene matches: 6. The germline CDR1 and CDR2 sequences are MNHEY and SMNVEV (reference sequence). The CDR3 extends over 17 amino acids. The CDR3 loop reads CASSLSRLAGGLYEQYF. CDR3 DNA: TGTGCCAGCAGTTTATCCCGACTAGCGGGGGGCCTTTACGAGCAGTACTTC.